A selection of T cell receptor beta chains follows, all from one sample in a study of blood T cell repertoires in COVID-19. Using immunoSEQ multiplex PCR, the repertoire was profiled, and TCRdb retains in-frame clones only, with some absent. The profile shows 150,000 to 200,000 clones, 89% of them singletons. The sequencing sample was made of peripheral blood. These receptors were obtained from a man between 18 and 29 years old who had recovered from COVID-19. CDR3s leave out the opening cysteine and the closing phenylalanine or tryptophan. Fields, in order: clone size, J gene, V gene, CDR3 protein. The size of a clone is reported for some rows only, either as once, few or many, or as a class for expanded clones.

>once|TRBJ1-2|TRBV13
ASSLELGTDTSEEKANYGYT
>NA|TRBJ1-5|TRBV9
ASSETDRVNQPQH
>NA|TRBJ1-5|TRBV28
ASSLSRTGHQPQH
>NA|TRBJ2-1|TRBV27
ASSLSRRVAYNEQF
>NA|TRBJ1-5|TRBV14
ASSQDEFSNQPQH
>NA|TRBJ2-7|TRBV9
ASSPTVKIIPYEQY
>NA|TRBJ2-7|TRBV7-2
ASSLGDTPYEQY
>NA|TRBJ2-7|TRBV6-2/TRBV6-3
ASSYAETSRDRATYEQY
>NA|TRBJ2-7|TRBV2
ASSLHKDRGGTYEQY
>NA|TRBJ2-1|TRBV11-2
ASSLDVGSGRAWSYNEQF
>NA|TRBJ1-4|TRBV15
ATSRGQGATNEKLF
>NA|TRBJ2-7|TRBV27
ASSFQAGGSHEQY
>NA|TRBJ1-2|TRBV15
ATSRGTGGNYGYT
>NA|TRBJ2-3|TRBV2
ASSESSGRARDTQY
>NA|TRBJ1-1|TRBV5-1
ASSRVGTEAF
>NA|TRBJ1-3|TRBV7-9
ASSLALGNTIY
>NA|TRBJ2-1|TRBV11-2
ASANAGYEQF
>NA|TRBJ2-7|TRBV14
ASSQVQRRVEQY
>NA|TRBJ2-7|TRBV28
ASRRQGPYEQY
>NA|TRBJ1-2|TRBV30
AWSVSPADSYGYT
>NA|TRBJ1-1|TRBV7-9
ASSLGRTGAETEAF
>NA|TRBJ2-5|TRBV2
ASNSRRLAYQYQETQY
>NA|TRBJ1-5|TRBV10-3
AISEDRANQPQH
>NA|TRBJ2-2|TRBV28
ASSFDRDSYTGELF
>NA|TRBJ2-7|TRBV18
ASSPSGISYEQY
>NA|TRBJ1-2|TRBV4-3
ASSRTMGTGDDYGYT
>NA|TRBJ2-3|TRBV6-5
ASTGTGGTDTQY
>NA|TRBJ2-7|TRBV6-5
ATSYFPGAVYEQY
>NA|TRBJ1-6|TRBV2
ASKSTENTNSPLH
>NA|TRBJ2-7|TRBV9
ASSLEASGTSSEQY
>once|TRBJ2-2|TRBV9
ASSVGQGANTGELF
>NA|TRBJ2-7|TRBV7-2
ASSLRTGLRDRGEQY
>NA|TRBJ1-5|TRBV28
ASSLSSTRDRGLGSNQPQH
>NA|TRBJ1-2|TRBV5-3
ARSLDKNYGYT
>NA|TRBJ2-3|TRBV5-6
ASSRPGNEDTQY
>NA|TRBJ2-1|TRBV7-2
ASSLEQGGYNEQF
>NA|TRBJ1-5|TRBV28
ASSQHSGQGNQPQH
>NA|TRBJ2-3|TRBV27
ATRDGGAGQSDTQY
>NA|TRBJ2-7|TRBV7-2
ASSLSGRDYEQY
>NA|TRBJ1-4|TRBV5-6
ASSRTGMAEKLF
>NA|TRBJ2-7|TRBV27
ASSVDRGSYEQY
>NA|TRBJ1-5|TRBV11-1
ASSLDGYSNQPQH
>NA|TRBJ1-4|TRBV7-9
ASRKSLELNEKLF
>NA|TRBJ2-1|TRBV7-9
ASSLPAGGGNEQF
>NA|TRBJ2-7|TRBV12-3/TRBV12-4
ASSFQGSYEQY
>NA|TRBJ1-2|TRBV15
ATSRDPGRGGYT
>NA|TRBJ2-2|TRBV10-3
AIRSDRRNTGELF
>NA|TRBJ2-6|TRBV18
ASSPLGQGNSGANVLT
>NA|TRBJ1-1|TRBV19
ASSIDLGGTTEAF
>few|TRBJ1-2|TRBV27
ASSSINRARGYT
>NA|TRBJ2-2|TRBV3-1/TRBV3-2
ASSPRTSGGTGELF
>NA|TRBJ2-7|TRBV2
ASRRTGTSYEQY
>NA|TRBJ2-1|TRBV3-1/TRBV3-2
ASSPLPRAQLEQF